The text below deals with one TCR beta chain. Its antigen is not known. The sample comes from a study of CD8+ T cells in alopecia areata. Extracted RNA was reverse transcribed, and the resulting cDNA served as sequencing template. Only in-frame clones appear in the TCRdb table, and some are missing; sequencing was by immunoSEQ multiplex PCR. The sample includes roughly 120,000 clones, roughly 60% of them seen just once. Specified treatment: oral pan-JAK inhibitor, 5-10 mg twice daily. Study conclusions and caveats: With patients, TCR sharing proved less clear than in mice, a difference possibly related to HLA. One nonresponder leaves baseline CD8+ expansion's link to response uncertain. Scalp clonality and expanded CD8+ clones among the top 100 were significantly decreased by tofacitinib.

Germline V gene lookup returns CDR1 MDHEN and CDR2 SYDVKM. This CDR3 region has 13 residues. V was clipped by 7 bases and J by 4 bases, with 13 bases between them. The clonotype comes from a human donor with alopecia areata. The chain employs TRBV28 and TRBJ1-2; a possible D gene is TRBD1 (5 bases). Source: CD8+ T cells sorted from blood, taken at week 4, from a patient treated with tofacitinib. The CDR3 coding sequence is TGTGCCAGCAAGCCCCAGGGTGGCTATGGCTACACCTTC. Translating it yields CASKPQGGYGYTF.